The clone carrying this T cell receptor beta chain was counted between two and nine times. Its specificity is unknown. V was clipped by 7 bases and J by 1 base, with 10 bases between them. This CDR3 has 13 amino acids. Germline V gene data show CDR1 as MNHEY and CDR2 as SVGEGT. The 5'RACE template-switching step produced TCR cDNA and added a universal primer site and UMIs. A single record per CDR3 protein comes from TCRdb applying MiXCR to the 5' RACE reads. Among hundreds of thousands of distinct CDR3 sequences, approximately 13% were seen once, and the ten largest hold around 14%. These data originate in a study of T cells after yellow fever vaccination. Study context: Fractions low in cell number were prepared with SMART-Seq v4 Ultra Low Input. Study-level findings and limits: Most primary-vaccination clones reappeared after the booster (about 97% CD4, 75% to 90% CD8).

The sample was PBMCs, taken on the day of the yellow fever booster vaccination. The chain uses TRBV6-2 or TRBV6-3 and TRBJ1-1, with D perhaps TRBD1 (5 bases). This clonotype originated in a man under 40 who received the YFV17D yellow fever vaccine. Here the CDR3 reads CASTWDRNTEAFF. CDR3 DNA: TGTGCCAGCACCTGGGACCGGAACACTGAAGCTTTCTTT.